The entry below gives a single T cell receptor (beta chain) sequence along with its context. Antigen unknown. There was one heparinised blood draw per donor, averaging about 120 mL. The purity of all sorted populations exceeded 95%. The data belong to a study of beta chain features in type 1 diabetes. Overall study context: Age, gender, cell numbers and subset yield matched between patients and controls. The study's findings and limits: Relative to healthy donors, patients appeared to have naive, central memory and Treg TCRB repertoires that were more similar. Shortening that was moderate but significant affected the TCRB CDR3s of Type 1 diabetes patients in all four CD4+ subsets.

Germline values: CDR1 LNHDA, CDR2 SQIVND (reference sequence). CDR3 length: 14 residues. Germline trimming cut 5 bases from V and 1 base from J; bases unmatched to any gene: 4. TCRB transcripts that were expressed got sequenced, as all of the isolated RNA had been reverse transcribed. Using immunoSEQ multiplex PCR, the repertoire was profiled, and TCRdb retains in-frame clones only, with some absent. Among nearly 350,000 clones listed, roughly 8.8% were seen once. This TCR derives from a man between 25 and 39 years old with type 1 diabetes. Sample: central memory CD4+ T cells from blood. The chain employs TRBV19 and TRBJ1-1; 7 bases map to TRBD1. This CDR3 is CASSPDRRNTEAFF. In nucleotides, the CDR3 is TGTGCCAGTAGTCCGGACAGGAGGAACACTGAAGCTTTCTTT.